The rows below give T cell receptor beta chains drawn from one sample of a study of CD8 T cells in Susac syndrome. TCRdb recomputed calls from the immunoSEQ multiplex PCR reads with MiXCR, one row per CDR3 protein. The data show 150,000 to 200,000 distinct CDR3 sequences, roughly 90% seen once. Sequencing used CD4+ T cells from PBMCs. These receptors originate from a human donor with Susac syndrome. The CDR3 runs from the conserved cysteine through the conserved F or W. D genes are given only for firm matches. For some rows the clone size is stated as once, few or many, or as a class when expanded; others skip it.

j_call d_call clone_size v_call cdr3_nt cdr3_aa
TRBJ1-1 NA NA TRBV3-1 TGTGCCAGCAGCCAGATTGGTGAAGCTTTCTTT CASSQIGEAFF
TRBJ1-1 NA NA TRBV2 TGTGCCAGCGGGCGCGAGGGGCGCAAAGCTTTCTTT CASGREGRKAFF
TRBJ2-7 NA NA TRBV30 TGTGCCTGGAGTCCCCCCAGGACAACCTACGAGCAGTACTTC CAWSPPRTTYEQYF
TRBJ2-7 TRBD1 NA TRBV20-1 TGCAGTGCTAGATCGGGACAGACCTACGAGCAGTACTTC CSARSGQTYEQYF
TRBJ2-1 TRBD1 NA TRBV29-1 TGCAGCGTTCGACAGGGGGGATACAATGAGCAGTTCTTC CSVRQGGYNEQFF
TRBJ1-1 TRBD1 NA TRBV3-1 TGTGCCAGCAGCCCAGACAGGGCGGTCGGAGCTTTCTTT CASSPDRAVGAFF
TRBJ2-1 TRBD2 NA TRBV24-1 TGTGCCACCAGTGAACTACTACCCGGGACTAGCGGGAAGATAACCTACAATGAGCAGTTCTTC CATSELLPGTSGKITYNEQFF
TRBJ2-2 TRBD2 few TRBV12-3/TRBV12-4 TGTGCCAGCAGTTTGGGACTAAACACCGGGGAGCTGTTTTTT CASSLGLNTGELFF
TRBJ2-7 TRBD2 few TRBV9 TGTGCCAGCAGCTCAGTGGGGCGGGGGGGCCTGTACGAGCAGTACTTC CASSSVGRGGLYEQYF
TRBJ2-7 NA NA TRBV7-9 TGTGCCAGCAGCTCAACCCAAGCGGGCCTCTACGAGCAGTACTTC CASSSTQAGLYEQYF
TRBJ2-7 NA NA TRBV7-9 TGTGCCAGCAGGCATAATGTGGGACATACCTACGAGCAGTACTTC CASRHNVGHTYEQYF
TRBJ1-2 NA NA TRBV20-1 TGCAGTGCTAGCCCACGGGGGTACTATGGCTACACCTTC CSASPRGYYGYTF
TRBJ2-7 NA NA TRBV5-4 TGTGCCAGCAGCTTAGGCAGGGATAGCTCCTACGAGCAGTACTTC CASSLGRDSSYEQYF
TRBJ1-1 NA NA TRBV4-2 TGTGCCAGCAGCCATCCGGGACGGAGCATGAACACTGAAGCTTTCTTT CASSHPGRSMNTEAFF
TRBJ1-6 NA NA TRBV3-1 TGTGCCAGCAGCCAGTGGGCCGGGCCCCTCCACTTT CASSQWAGPLHF
TRBJ2-7 NA NA TRBV7-4 TGTGCCAGCAGCTTCCTGGGCAGGAAAAAGAACTACGAGCAGTACTTC CASSFLGRKKNYEQYF
TRBJ1-2 NA NA TRBV2 TGTGCCAGCACCGCGGGGTATGGCTACACCTTC CASTAGYGYTF
TRBJ2-3 TRBD1 NA TRBV29-1 TGCAGCGTGGGACAGGCCACTAGCACAGATACGCAGTATTTT CSVGQATSTDTQYF
TRBJ1-2 NA NA TRBV5-4 TGTGCCAGCAGCTGGATAGGGGATGGCTACACCTTC CASSWIGDGYTF
TRBJ2-7 TRBD1 NA TRBV5-1 TGCGCCAGCAGCATAGCTGGACAGGCCGCCTACGAGCAGTACTTC CASSIAGQAAYEQYF
TRBJ2-6 TRBD1 NA TRBV28 TGTGCCAGTAATCGTCAGGGGGCTGGGGCCAACGTCCTGACTTTC CASNRQGAGANVLTF
TRBJ2-7 TRBD1 NA TRBV5-4 TGTGCCAGCAGCTTGTATGGACAGGGGAGGGTTTACGAGCAGTACTTC CASSLYGQGRVYEQYF
TRBJ2-3 NA NA TRBV6-1 TGTGCCAGCAGGGAAGCGGGCACAGATACGCAGTATTTT CASREAGTDTQYF
TRBJ2-6 TRBD1 NA TRBV5-1 TGCGCCAGCAGCGGCACCGGGACAGGGGGCTCTGGGGCCAACGTCCTGACTTTC CASSGTGTGGSGANVLTF
TRBJ1-1 TRBD1 NA TRBV5-1 TGCGCCAGCAGCTTGGAAAGGACAGGGTTGAACACTGAAGCTTTCTTT CASSLERTGLNTEAFF
TRBJ2-5 TRBD2 NA TRBV20-1 TGCAGTGCTCCGGGACTAGCGGGATACCAAGAGACCCAGTACTTC CSAPGLAGYQETQYF
TRBJ1-6 NA NA TRBV3-1 TGTGCCAGCAGCCGAACCTCGGGACGGATCCTGCCCAGGCCCCTCCACTTT CASSRTSGRILPRPLHF
TRBJ2-5 TRBD2 NA TRBV20-1 TGCAGTGCAAGACTAGCGGGGGGAGTGGGGGAGACCCAGTACTTC CSARLAGGVGETQYF
TRBJ2-7 NA NA TRBV6-1 TGTGCCAGCAGTGAAGAACGCGTTACCTACGAGCAGTACTTC CASSEERVTYEQYF
TRBJ2-2 NA NA TRBV12-3/TRBV12-4 TGTGCCAGCACCGATGGGGGGTTGGGCACCGGGGAGCTGTTTTTT CASTDGGLGTGELFF
TRBJ2-7 NA NA TRBV5-1 TGCGCCAGCAGCTTGGTCCAGGGGTCCTACGAGCAGTACTTC CASSLVQGSYEQYF
TRBJ2-7 NA few TRBV13 TGTGCCAGCAGCTTAGAGGGTTACGAGCAGTACTTC CASSLEGYEQYF
TRBJ1-2 NA NA TRBV4-2 TGTGCCAGCAGCCAAGAAGGGAAAAACTATGGCTACACCTTC CASSQEGKNYGYTF
TRBJ2-7 TRBD1 NA TRBV7-9 TGTGCCAGCAGCCCCCAGACAGGGTCAACCTACGAGCAGTACTTC CASSPQTGSTYEQYF